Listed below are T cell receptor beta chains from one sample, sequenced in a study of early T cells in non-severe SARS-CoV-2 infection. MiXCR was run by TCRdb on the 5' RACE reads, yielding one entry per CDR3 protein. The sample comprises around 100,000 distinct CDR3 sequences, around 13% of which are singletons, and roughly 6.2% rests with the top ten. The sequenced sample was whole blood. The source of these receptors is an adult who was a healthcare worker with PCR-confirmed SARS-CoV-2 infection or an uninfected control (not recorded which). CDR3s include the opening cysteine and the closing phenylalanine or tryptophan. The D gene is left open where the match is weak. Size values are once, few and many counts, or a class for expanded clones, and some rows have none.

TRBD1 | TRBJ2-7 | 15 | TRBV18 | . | TGTGCCAGCTCACCATCGCCGACAGGGTCCTACGAGCAGTACTTC | CASSPSPTGSYEQYF
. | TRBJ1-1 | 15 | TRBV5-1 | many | TGCGCCAGCAGCCCGGGTAATGCAGAGGGCACTGAAGCTTTCTTT | CASSPGNAEGTEAFF
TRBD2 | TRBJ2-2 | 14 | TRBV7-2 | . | TGTGCCAGCAGCTCGAGTACTAGCGCCGGGGAGCTGTTTTTT | CASSSSTSAGELFF
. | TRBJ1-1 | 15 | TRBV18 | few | TGTGCCAGCTCACCCCAGCCCGCGCCAAACACTGAAGCTTTCTTT | CASSPQPAPNTEAFF
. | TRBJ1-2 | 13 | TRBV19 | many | TGTGCCAGTAGTAGTCAGGGCGGCTATGGCTACACCTTC | CASSSQGGYGYTF
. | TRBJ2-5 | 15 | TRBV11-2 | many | TGTGCCAGCAGCTTAGAAATGGCAGGGGCAGAGACCCAGTACTTC | CASSLEMAGAETQYF
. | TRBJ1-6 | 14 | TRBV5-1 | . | TGCGCCAGCAGCTTGGAAGGGAGGGATTCACCCCTCCACTTT | CASSLEGRDSPLHF
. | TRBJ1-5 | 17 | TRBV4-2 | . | TGTGCCAGCAGCCAAGATCGACCGATCTATAGCAATCAGCCCCAGCATTTT | CASSQDRPIYSNQPQHF
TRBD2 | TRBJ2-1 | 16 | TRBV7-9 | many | TGTGCCATCCGCAGGGGACTAGCGGGAGGGGGCAATGAGCAGTTCTTC | CAIRRGLAGGGNEQFF
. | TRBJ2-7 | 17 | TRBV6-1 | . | TGTGCCAGCAGTGAAGGTCCCCCCTGGGCAACTACGGACGAGCAGTACTTC | CASSEGPPWATTDEQYF
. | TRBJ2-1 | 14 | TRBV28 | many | TGTGCCAGCAGCCTCACTCGCTCCGGGACATCGCAGTTCTTC | CASSLTRSGTSQFF
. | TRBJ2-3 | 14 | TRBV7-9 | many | TGTGCCAGCACCACCAATGGGAGGACAGATACGCAGTATTTT | CASTTNGRTDTQYF
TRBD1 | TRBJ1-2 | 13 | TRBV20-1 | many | TGCAGTGCCCTAAACCCCAGGGGGTATGGCTACACCTTC | CSALNPRGYGYTF
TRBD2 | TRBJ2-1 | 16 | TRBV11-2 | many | TGTGCCAGCAGCTACCCGCCGGGACTAGGCTACAATGAGCAGTTCTTC | CASSYPPGLGYNEQFF